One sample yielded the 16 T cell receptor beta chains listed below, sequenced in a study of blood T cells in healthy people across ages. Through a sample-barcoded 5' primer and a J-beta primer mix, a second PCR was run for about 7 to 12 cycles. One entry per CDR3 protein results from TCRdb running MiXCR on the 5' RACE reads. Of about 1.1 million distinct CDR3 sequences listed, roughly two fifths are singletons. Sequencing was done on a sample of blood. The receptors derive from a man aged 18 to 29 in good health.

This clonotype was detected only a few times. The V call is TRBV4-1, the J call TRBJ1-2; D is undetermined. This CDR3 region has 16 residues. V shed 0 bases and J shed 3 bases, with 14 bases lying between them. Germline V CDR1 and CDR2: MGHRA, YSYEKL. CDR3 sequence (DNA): TGCGCCAGCAGCCAAGATCACCAGCTGGTCTACTATGGCTACACCTTC. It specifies CASSQDHQLVYYGYTF.

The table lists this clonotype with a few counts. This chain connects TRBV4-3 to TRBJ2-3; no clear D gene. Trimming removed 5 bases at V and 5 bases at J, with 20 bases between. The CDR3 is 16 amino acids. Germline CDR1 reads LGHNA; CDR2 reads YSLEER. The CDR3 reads CASSYSGVSTGDTQYF. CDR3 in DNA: TGCGCCAGCAGCTACTCCGGTGTCTCGACGGGAGATACGCAGTATTTT.

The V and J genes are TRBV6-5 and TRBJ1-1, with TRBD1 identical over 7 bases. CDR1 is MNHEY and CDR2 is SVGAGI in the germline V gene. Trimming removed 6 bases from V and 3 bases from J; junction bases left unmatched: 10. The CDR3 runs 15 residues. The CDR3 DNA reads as TGTGCCAGCAGCCCAACTTATACAGGGGACACTGAAGCTTTCTTT. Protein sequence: CASSPTYTGDTEAFF.

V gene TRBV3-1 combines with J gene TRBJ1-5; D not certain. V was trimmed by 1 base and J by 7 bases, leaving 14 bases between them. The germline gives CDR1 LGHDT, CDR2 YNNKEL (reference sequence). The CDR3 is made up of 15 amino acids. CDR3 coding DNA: TGTGCCAGCAGCCAAGGTCCATATCAAGGACAGCCCCAGCATTTT. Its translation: CASSQGPYQGQPQHF.

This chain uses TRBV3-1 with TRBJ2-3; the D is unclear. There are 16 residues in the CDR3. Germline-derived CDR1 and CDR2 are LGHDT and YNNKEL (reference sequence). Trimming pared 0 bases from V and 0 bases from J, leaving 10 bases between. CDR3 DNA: TGTGCCAGCAGCCAAGATCCGCGGCGGAGCACAGATACGCAGTATTTT. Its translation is CASSQDPRRSTDTQYF.

The CDR3: CASQLGSTDTQYF. The CDR3 nucleotides read TGTGCCAGCCAACTGGGGAGCACAGATACGCAGTATTTT. The chain couples TRBV9 to TRBJ2-3; D remains ambiguous. Trimming stripped 7 bases from V and 0 bases from J, with 9 bases between. The CDR3 loop spans 13 amino acids. Germline assignment: CDR1 SGDLS and CDR2 YYNGEE.

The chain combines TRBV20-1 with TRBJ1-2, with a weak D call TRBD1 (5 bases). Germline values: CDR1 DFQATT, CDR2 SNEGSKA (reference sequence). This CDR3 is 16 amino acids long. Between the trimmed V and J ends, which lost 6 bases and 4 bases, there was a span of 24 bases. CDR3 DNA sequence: TGCAGTGCCCCAGGGTACACCCTAAATGGTGCCTATGGCTACACCTTC. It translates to CSAPGYTLNGAYGYTF.

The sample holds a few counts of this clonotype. CDR3 nucleotides: TGTGCCAGCAGTCCCCTACCAGCGGAGGGAGATACGCAGTATTTT. Its translation is CASSPLPAEGDTQYF. V and J are TRBV27 and TRBJ2-3, with D tentatively TRBD2 (6 bases). This CDR3 comprises 15 residues. CDR1 is MNHEY, CDR2 SMNVEV, per germline (reference sequence). The V end lost 5 bases, the J end lost 5 bases, and 17 bases lay between the germline ends.

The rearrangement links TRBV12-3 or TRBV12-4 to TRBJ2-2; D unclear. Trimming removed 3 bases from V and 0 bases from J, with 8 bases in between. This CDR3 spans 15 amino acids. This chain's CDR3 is CASSFQDANTGELFF. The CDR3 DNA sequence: TGTGCCAGCAGTTTTCAGGACGCGAACACCGGGGAGCTGTTTTTT.

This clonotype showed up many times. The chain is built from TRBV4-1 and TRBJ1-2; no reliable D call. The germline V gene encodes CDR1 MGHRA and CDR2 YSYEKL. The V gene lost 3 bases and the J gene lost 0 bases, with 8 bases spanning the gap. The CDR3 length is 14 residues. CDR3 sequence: CASSQGNANYGYTF. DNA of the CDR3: TGCGCCAGCAGCCAGGGAAACGCTAACTATGGCTACACCTTC.

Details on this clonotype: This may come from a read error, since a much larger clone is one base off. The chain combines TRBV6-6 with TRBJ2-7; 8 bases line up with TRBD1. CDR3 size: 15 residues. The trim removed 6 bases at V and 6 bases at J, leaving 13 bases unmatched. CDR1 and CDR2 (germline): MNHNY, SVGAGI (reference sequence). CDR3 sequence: CASSRPGQGYVEQYF. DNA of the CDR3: TGTGCCAGCAGCCGTCCCGGACAGGGATATGTCGAGCAGTACTTC.

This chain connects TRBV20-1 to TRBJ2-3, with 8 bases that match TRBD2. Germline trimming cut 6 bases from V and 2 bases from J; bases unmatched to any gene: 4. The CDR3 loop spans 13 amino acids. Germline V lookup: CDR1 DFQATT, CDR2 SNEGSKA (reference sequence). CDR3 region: CSARGGVTDTQYF. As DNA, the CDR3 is TGCAGTGCCCGGGGGGGGGTCACAGATACGCAGTATTTT.

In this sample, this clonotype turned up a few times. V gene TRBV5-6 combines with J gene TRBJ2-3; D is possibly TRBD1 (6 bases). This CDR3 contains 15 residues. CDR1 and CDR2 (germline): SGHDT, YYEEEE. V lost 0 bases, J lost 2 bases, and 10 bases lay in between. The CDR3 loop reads CASSLEGVATDTQYF. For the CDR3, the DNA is TGTGCCAGCAGCTTGGAGGGGGTAGCCACAGATACGCAGTATTTT.

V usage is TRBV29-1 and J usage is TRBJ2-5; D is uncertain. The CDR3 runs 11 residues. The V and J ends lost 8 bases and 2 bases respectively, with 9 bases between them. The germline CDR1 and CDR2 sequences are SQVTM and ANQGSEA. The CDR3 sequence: CSSERQETQYF. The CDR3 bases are TGCAGCAGTGAGAGGCAAGAGACCCAGTACTTC.

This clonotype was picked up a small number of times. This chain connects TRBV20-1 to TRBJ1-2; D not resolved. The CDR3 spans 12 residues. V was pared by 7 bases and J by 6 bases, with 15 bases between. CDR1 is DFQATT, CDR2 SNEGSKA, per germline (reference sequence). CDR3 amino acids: CSGLRGLDGYTF. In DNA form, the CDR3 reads TGCAGTGGCCTCCGAGGGCTGGATGGCTACACCTTC.

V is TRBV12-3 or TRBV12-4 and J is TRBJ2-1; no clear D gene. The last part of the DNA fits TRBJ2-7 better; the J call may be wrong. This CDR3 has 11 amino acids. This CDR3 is CASNRYNEQYF. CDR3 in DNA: TGTGCCAGCAATAGGTACAATGAGCAGTACTTC.